The 30 T cell receptor beta chains reported below all come from one sample, sequenced in a study of blood T cell repertoires in COVID-19. Profiling relied on immunoSEQ multiplex PCR, and the TCRdb table lists in-frame clones only, not all of them. The sample consists of about 270,000 clones, more than 75% of them appearing once. The material sequenced was peripheral blood. These receptors came from a man aged 35 to 55 with active or convalescent COVID-19.

This chain links TRBV7-8 with TRBJ2-3; the D is unclear. Germline V gene data show CDR1 as SGHVS and CDR2 as FQNEAQ. Deletions cut 5 bases from V and 6 bases from J, with 9 bases between. This CDR3 region has 12 residues. CDR3 bases: TGTGCCAGCAGCCTTCCTACGGATACGCAGTATTTT. It translates to CASSLPTDTQYF.

The V call is TRBV14, the J call TRBJ2-3; the D gene is possibly TRBD1 (5 bases). The V gene lost 4 bases and the J gene lost 0 bases, with 11 bases spanning the gap. Per germline, CDR1 SGHDN and CDR2 FVKESK. This CDR3 contains 15 residues. The chain's CDR3 is CASSLLTASTDTQYF. CDR3 in DNA: TGTGCCAGCAGCCTGTTGACAGCGAGCACAGATACGCAGTATTTT. The whole variable domain, filled in from reference TRBV14 and TRBJ2-3, reads EAGVTQFPSHSVIEKGQTVTLRCDPISGHDNLYWYRRVMGKEIKFLLHFVKESKQDESGMPNNRFLAERTGGTYSTLKVQPAELEDSGVYFCASSLLTASTDTQYFGPGTRLTVL.

This clone was detected only once. The gene calls are TRBV5-6 and TRBJ2-7, with D possibly being TRBD1 (6 bases). This CDR3 contains 14 residues. Trimming removed 1 base at V and 6 bases at J, with 14 bases between. CDR1 and CDR2 from the germline V gene are SGHDT and YYEEEE. The CDR3 here is CASSLLAGTLEQYF. The CDR3 coding sequence is TGTGCCAGCAGCTTGTTGGCTGGGACACTCGAGCAGTACTTC.

This clone occurred once. The CDR3 here is CASSFTGEAFF. CDR3 DNA sequence: TGTGCCAGCAGTTTTACGGGGGAAGCTTTCTTT. The chain combines TRBV12-3 or TRBV12-4 with TRBJ1-1; D is ambiguous. The CDR3 length is 11 residues. Trimming left V 3 bases short and J 8 bases short, with 7 bases between.

V is TRBV18 and J is TRBJ2-7, with TRBD2 matching over 14 bases. The V segment lost 6 bases and the J segment 0 bases; nucleotides outside the gene matches: 10. The germline V gene has CDR1 KGHSH and CDR2 LQKENI. The CDR3 has 18 amino acids. CDR3 residues: CASSLGLAGGLSSYEQYF. CDR3 DNA: TGTGCCAGCTCCCTTGGACTAGCGGGGGGCTTGAGCTCCTACGAGCAGTACTTC.

The V call is TRBV30, the J call TRBJ1-6; maybe TRBD1 (5 bases). V lost 3 bases to trimming and J lost 9 bases, with 12 bases between them. Germline assignment: CDR1 GTSNPN and CDR2 SVGIG (reference sequence). The CDR3 extends over 13 amino acids. Here the CDR3 reads CAWRRTQGSPLHF. CDR3 sequence (DNA): TGTGCCTGGAGGCGGACCCAGGGTTCACCCCTCCACTTT.

The V call is TRBV10-3, the J call TRBJ1-1, with TRBD1 matching over 9 bases. Germline CDR1 ENHRY, CDR2 SYGVKD. Trimming removed 10 bases from V and 2 bases from J; junction bases left unmatched: 8. This CDR3 spans 14 amino acids. The CDR3 bases are TGTGCCACGTTACCACAGGGGGCCAACACTGAAGCTTTCTTT. Amino acid sequence: CATLPQGANTEAFF.

The V and J genes are TRBV30 and TRBJ2-5; D perhaps matches TRBD2 (5 bases). The CDR3 is made up of 12 amino acids. Germline CDR1 GTSNPN, CDR2 SVGIG (reference sequence). The V end lost 2 bases, the J end lost 14 bases, and 18 bases lay between the germline ends. CDR3 in DNA: TGTGCCTGGAGTACCGGGCGGGCAGAGCATTACTTC. Amino acids: CAWSTGRAEHYF.

The chain uses TRBV28 and TRBJ1-6, with 7 bases matching TRBD1. CDR3 length: 15 residues. V shed 2 bases, J shed 9 bases, and the junction held 7 bases outside the gene matches. Germline CDR1 MDHEN, CDR2 SYDVKM. The CDR3 DNA sequence: TGTGCCAGCAGTTTAGAGGGGGCGCCTCCTTCACCCCTCCACTTT. It translates to CASSLEGAPPSPLHF.

The gene calls are TRBV5-5 and TRBJ1-6; D may be TRBD1 (6 bases). This CDR3 region has 16 residues. V dropped 4 bases and J dropped 6 bases, with 17 bases sitting between them. Germline CDR1 and CDR2: SGHKS and YYEKEE (reference sequence). CDR3 in DNA: TGTGCCAGCAGCCCCTTGGTGGGGGCTGCTAATTCACCCCTCCACTTT. Its translation is CASSPLVGAANSPLHF.

The chain joins TRBV25-1 to TRBJ1-6; D not resolved. Trimming took 3 bases from V and 6 from J, leaving 15 bases between them. CDR1 is MGHDK and CDR2 is SYGVNS in the germline V gene. The CDR3 sequence is 16 residues long. The CDR3 sequence is CASSDRGLVFNSPLHF. The CDR3 nucleotides are TGTGCCAGCAGTGATCGAGGACTGGTTTTTAATTCACCCCTCCACTTT.

The chain couples TRBV27 to TRBJ2-2; TRBD2 matches 8 bases. The V segment lost 2 bases and the J segment 9 bases; nucleotides outside the gene matches: 2. The V gene's germline CDR1 is MNHEY and CDR2 SMNVEV (reference sequence). The CDR3 is 13 amino acids. Here the CDR3 reads CASSLRGGRELFF. The CDR3 DNA reads TGTGCCAGCAGTTTACGGGGGGGGCGGGAGCTGTTTTTT.

This clone was detected once. The chain uses TRBV5-1 and TRBJ1-2; TRBD1 matches at 8 bases. Looked up from germline, CDR1 is SGHRS and CDR2 is YFSETQ. The J segment lost 8 bases and the V segment lost 7 bases, leaving 19 bases of the junction unmatched. The CDR3 has 16 residues. Written as DNA, the CDR3 is TGCGCCAGCCAGACAGGGGACCAATATGGCTTGGGCGGCTACACCTTC. Protein: CASQTGDQYGLGGYTF. Combining the CDR3 with reference TRBV5-1 and TRBJ1-2 gives the whole variable domain KAGVTQTPRYLIKTRGQQVTLSCSPISGHRSVSWYQQTPGQGLQFLFEYFSETQRNKGNFPGRFSGRQFSNSRSEMNVSTLELGDSALYLCASQTGDQYGLGGYTFGSGTRLTVV.

This chain links TRBV6-5 with TRBJ2-1, with TRBD1 identical over 7 bases. V lost 2 bases and J lost 2; bases outside the gene matches: 6. The CDR3 totals 16 residues. CDR1 is MNHEY, CDR2 SVGAGI, per germline. The CDR3 is CASSYALQGAYNEQFF. In nucleotides, the CDR3 is TGTGCCAGCAGTTACGCTCTCCAGGGGGCCTACAATGAGCAGTTCTTC.

The chain employs TRBV5-1 and TRBJ1-6, with 8 bases that match TRBD1. Trimming took 0 bases from V and 7 from J; bases not matched to a gene: 3. This CDR3 is 15 amino acids long. The germline gives CDR1 SGHRS, CDR2 YFSETQ. In DNA, the CDR3 is TGCGCCAGCAGCTTGGGACAGGGGCGGAATTCACCCCTCCACTTT. Its protein is CASSLGQGRNSPLHF.

Ten or more counts support this clone. The J gene is TRBJ1-2, the V gene TRBV19; possible D gene TRBD1, 5 bases. The CDR3 sequence is 13 residues long. Germline-derived CDR1 and CDR2 are LNHDA and SQIVND (reference sequence). Trimming removed 5 bases at V and 5 bases at J, with 12 bases between. As DNA, the CDR3 is TGTGCCAGTAGTCAACAGGTGTGGTATGGCTACACCTTC. Translation: CASSQQVWYGYTF.

V gene TRBV27 combines with J gene TRBJ2-2; 9 positions match TRBD1. V shed 3 bases and J 3 bases; nucleotides not matched to a gene: 2. This CDR3 spans 15 amino acids. The germline V gene has CDR1 MNHEY and CDR2 SMNVEV (reference sequence). This CDR3 is CASSFDRGYTGELFF. CDR3 DNA: TGTGCCAGCAGTTTCGACAGGGGGTACACCGGGGAGCTGTTTTTT.

The rearrangement uses TRBV28 and TRBJ2-7; D gene unclear. The CDR3 is 13 residues long. Trimming cost V 7 bases and J 3 bases, with 13 bases left between them. The V gene's germline CDR1 is MDHEN and CDR2 SYDVKM. The chain's CDR3 is CASIPPGNYEQYF. In DNA form, the CDR3 reads TGTGCCAGCATACCCCCAGGTAACTACGAGCAGTACTTC.

The chain links TRBV19 to TRBJ1-1; TRBD1 might be the D (5 bases). Germline V gene lookup returns CDR1 LNHDA and CDR2 SQIVND (reference sequence). V was cut by 5 bases and J by 6 bases, with 13 bases left in between. The CDR3 covers 13 residues. The CDR3 reads CASSSNLQAEAFF. CDR3 DNA: TGTGCCAGTAGTTCCAACTTACAGGCTGAAGCTTTCTTT.

This chain connects TRBV28 to TRBJ2-7, with 8 bases matching TRBD2. Germline V lookup: CDR1 MDHEN, CDR2 SYDVKM. The CDR3 has 15 residues. Germline trimming cut 2 bases from V and 7 bases from J; bases unmatched to any gene: 10. The CDR3: CASSLEIGGGREQYF. The CDR3 DNA reads as TGTGCCAGCAGTTTAGAAATCGGCGGGGGGAGAGAGCAGTACTTC. The full variable domain, its missing parts supplied by reference TRBV28 and TRBJ2-7, is DVKVTQSSRYLVKRTGEKVFLECVQDMDHENMFWYRQDPGLGLRLIYFSYDVKMKEKGDIPEGYSVSREKKERFSLILESASTNQTSMYLCASSLEIGGGREQYFGPGTRLTVT.

The V call is TRBV6-1, the J call TRBJ1-5; 7 nucleotides align to TRBD1. The CDR3 is 14 amino acids. Germline CDR1 reads MNHNS; CDR2 reads SASEGT. V dropped 10 bases and J dropped 5; count of bases not matched to a gene: 11. The CDR3 reads CATEDGTADQPQHF. Written as DNA, the CDR3 is TGTGCCACCGAAGATGGGACAGCAGATCAGCCCCAGCATTTT.

The chain recombines TRBV5-1 with TRBJ2-7, with D possibly being TRBD1 (6 bases). This CDR3 contains 16 residues. V lost 1 base and J 2 bases, leaving 16 bases between the germline ends. CDR1 and CDR2 (germline): SGHRS, YFSETQ. The DNA for the CDR3 is TGCGCCAGCAGCTTGTGGCCGGGACAAATCGCCTACGAGCAGTACTTC. Encoded protein: CASSLWPGQIAYEQYF.

The chain couples TRBV16 to TRBJ2-5, with D possibly being TRBD2 (6 bases). V lost 1 base and J lost 0, with 12 bases in between. CDR3 length: 16 residues. CDR1 is KGHSY, CDR2 FQNENV, per germline. The CDR3 reads CASSQLAGLYQETQYF. In nucleotides, the CDR3 is TGTGCCAGCAGCCAATTGGCGGGGTTGTACCAAGAGACCCAGTACTTC.

This clone was detected a few times. This chain joins TRBV6-5 and TRBJ2-2, with 9 bases identical to TRBD1. From germline, CDR1 is MNHEY and CDR2 SVGAGI. V dropped 10 bases and J dropped 6; count of bases not matched to a gene: 12. The CDR3 consists of 15 residues. The CDR3 DNA follows: TGTGCCACCAGACCGGGACAGGGTCCTTCCGGGGAGCTGTTTTTT. Translating gives CATRPGQGPSGELFF.

Points on this clone: No DNA is shown, since the ends of the CDR3 on it are uncertain; the CDR3 is the one TCRdb lists. The CDR3 here is CASSSVGKGALDEQFF. This rearrangement joins TRBV21-1 to TRBJ2-1; TRBD1 is the table's D call, not checked against the DNA. TRBV21-1 constitutes a pseudogene. Counting both end residues, the CDR3 totals 16 amino acids.

In this sample, this clone turned up a few times. The chain carries TRBV5-1 and TRBJ2-1; weak D call: TRBD1 (6 bases). CDR3 length: 14 amino acids. Trimming left V 1 base short and J 4 bases short, with 9 bases between. Germline CDR1 SGHRS, CDR2 YFSETQ. The CDR3 spells CASSLRQAYNEQFF. The DNA for the CDR3 is TGCGCCAGCAGCTTGAGACAGGCTTACAATGAGCAGTTCTTC.

The chain links TRBV10-2 to TRBJ1-2, with D perhaps TRBD1 (5 bases). Per the germline V gene, CDR1 is WSHSY and CDR2 is SAAADI. The CDR3 sequence is 14 residues long. The V gene lost 7 bases and the J gene lost 2 bases, with 14 bases spanning the gap. The DNA for the CDR3 is TGCGCCAGCACTCCTCAGGGTCCCAACTATGGCTACACCTTC. This gives the protein CASTPQGPNYGYTF.

The V call is TRBV5-1, the J call TRBJ2-3; D unclear. Looked up from germline, CDR1 is SGHRS and CDR2 is YFSETQ. V was cut by 1 base and J by 4 bases, with 7 bases left in between. The CDR3 is made up of 13 amino acids. The CDR3 nucleotides read TGCGCCAGCAGCTTGTCGGGTGCAGATACGCAGTATTTT. Amino acids: CASSLSGADTQYF.

The count of this clone is one. The V call is TRBV10-3, the J call TRBJ2-7; TRBD1 agrees at 7 bases. With 5 bases clipped from V and 0 bases from J, the junction kept 1 base outside the gene matches. CDR1 ENHRY and CDR2 SYGVKD come from the germline V gene. The CDR3 has 13 residues. CDR3 in DNA: TGTGCCATCAGTAGACAGGGCTCCTACGAGCAGTACTTC. Translating it yields CAISRQGSYEQYF.

The table lists this clone with a count of one. V gene TRBV12-3 or TRBV12-4 combines with J gene TRBJ1-1; no definite D call. V was clipped by 4 bases and J by 0 bases, with 6 bases between them. The CDR3 consists of 13 residues. CDR3 residues: CASSSGLNTEAFF. The CDR3 DNA follows: TGTGCCAGCAGTTCGGGTCTGAACACTGAAGCTTTCTTT.